A single sample gave rise to the 11 T cell receptor beta chains below, sequenced in a study of metastatic and nonmetastatic thyroid tumors. Patients underwent thyroid surgery, and none had received any treatment before it. Using MiXCR, TCRdb reanalyzed the PCR reads. The repertoire holds more than 90,000 clones, with 10% to 15% as singletons. Sample: blood. The receptors were sampled from a female donor with papillary thyroid cancer or a benign thyroid nodule (not recorded which). Some clones in this sample may be carry-over from other donors' samples.

This clone was counted many times. The V call is TRBV5-6, the J call TRBJ2-1; D uncertain. The ends were cut back, 1 base at V and 5 bases at J, with 10 bases in the middle. The CDR3 consists of 14 residues. Germline V gives CDR1 SGHDT, CDR2 YYEEEE. The CDR3 nucleotides read TGTGCCAGCAGCTTGACGGGTCCAGACAATGAGCAGTTCTTC. It specifies CASSLTGPDNEQFF.

This clone was recorded at least ten times. CDR3 sequence reads: CASSFSSGSGETQYF. The CDR3 DNA sequence: TGCGCCAGCAGCTTTAGTAGCGGGAGTGGGGAGACCCAGTACTTC. This chain connects TRBV5-1 to TRBJ2-5; 9 bases are a match to TRBD2. V shed 2 bases and J 5 bases; nucleotides not matched to a gene: 7. This CDR3 has 15 residues. In germline, CDR1 is SGHRS, CDR2 YFSETQ. The whole variable domain, remainder taken from reference TRBV5-1 and TRBJ2-5, is KAGVTQTPRYLIKTRGQQVTLSCSPISGHRSVSWYQQTPGQGLQFLFEYFSETQRNKGNFPGRFSGRQFSNSRSEMNVSTLELGDSALYLCASSFSSGSGETQYFGPGTRLLVL.

Details on this clone: A much more abundant neighbour one base away suggests this may be a read error. V is TRBV28 and J is TRBJ1-4, with D maybe TRBD1 (6 bases). The CDR3 totals 14 residues. Germline CDR1 reads MDHEN; CDR2 reads SYDVKM. DNA for the CDR3: TGTGCCATCAGTTTAGGGGGGAGAAATGAAAAACTGTTTTTT. Its translation: CAISLGGRNEKLFF.

The chain employs TRBV14 and TRBJ1-1; TRBD1 might be the D (6 bases). The CDR3 spans 15 residues. Germline CDR1 and CDR2: SGHDN and FVKESK. Trimming shortened V by 4 bases and J by 1 base, and 13 bases separated the two germline ends. CDR3 sequence: CASSPRGQPNTEAFF. The CDR3, as DNA: TGTGCCAGCAGCCCCCGGGGGCAACCGAACACTGAAGCTTTCTTT.

This clone came up a few times. A much larger clone is a single base away; this may be a read error. The chain links TRBV7-3 to TRBJ2-2, with D hard to call. Trimming took 5 bases from V and 9 from J, leaving 16 bases between them. The V gene's germline CDR1 is SGHTA and CDR2 FQGTGA. The length of the CDR3 is 14 residues. As DNA, the CDR3 is TGTGCCAGCAGCACGCAGACTGCCCCCTGGGAGCTGTTTTTT. Translation: CASSTQTAPWELFF. Supplemented by reference TRBV7-3 and TRBJ2-2, the full variable domain reads GAGVSQTPSNKVTEKGKYVELRCDPISGHTALYWYRQSLGQGPEFLIYFQGTGAADDSGLPNDRFFAVRPEGSVSTLKIQRTERGDSAVYLCASSTQTAPWELFFGEGSRLTVL.

This sequence joins TRBV30 and TRBJ2-1; TRBD2 agrees at 9 bases. Looked up from germline, CDR1 is GTSNPN and CDR2 is SVGIG (reference sequence). This CDR3 comprises 16 residues. The junction had 9 bases not matched to a gene; V was cut back by 3 bases and J by 3 bases. CDR3 amino acids: CAWSVASGIVYNEQFF. CDR3 in DNA: TGTGCCTGGAGCGTGGCTAGCGGGATTGTCTACAATGAGCAGTTCTTC.

This clone was counted at least ten times. The chain is built from TRBV7-2 and TRBJ2-3; 7 nucleotides align to TRBD1. The CDR3 extends over 14 amino acids. CDR1 and CDR2 (germline): SGHTA, FQGNSA. Unmatched junction bases numbered 7, after V lost 5 bases and J lost 5 bases. CDR3 DNA: TGTGCCAGCAGCCCCGACAGGGCGGTAGATACGCAGTATTTT. This sequence encodes CASSPDRAVDTQYF. Full variable domain (missing parts from reference TRBV7-2 and TRBJ2-3): GAGVSQSPSNKVTEKGKDVELRCDPISGHTALYWYRQSLGQGLEFLIYFQGNSAPDKSGLPSDRFSAERTGGSVSTLTIQRTQQEDSAVYLCASSPDRAVDTQYFGPGTRLTVL.

This clone appeared many times. The chain combines TRBV3-1 with TRBJ1-2, with D hard to call. CDR3 length: 12 amino acids. The V end lost 0 bases, the J end lost 10 bases, and 9 bases lay between the germline ends. Germline V gives CDR1 LGHDT, CDR2 YNNKEL (reference sequence). As DNA, the CDR3 is TGTGCCAGCAGCCAAGATCGAGTCGTCTACACCTTC. As protein: CASSQDRVVYTF.

Many counts were recorded for this clone. The genes are TRBV30 and TRBJ2-3; possibly TRBD1 or TRBD2 for D (5 bases each). The CDR3 covers 11 residues. Germline CDR1 is GTSNPN and CDR2 is SVGIG (reference sequence). V lost 4 bases, J lost 11 bases, and 13 bases lay in between. The CDR3 coding sequence is TGTGCCTGGAAAAGTTGGGACGAGCAGTATTTT. Amino acids: CAWKSWDEQYF.

This clone occurred a few times. A read error may produce the germline difference seen at one junction end. The rearrangement links TRBV6-4 to TRBJ2-3; a possible D gene is TRBD2 (5 bases). The germline CDR1 and CDR2 sequences are MRHNA and SNTAGT. The CDR3 extends over 18 amino acids. As DNA, the CDR3 is TGTGCCAGCAGTTACTCGCAAACCTCGCCGGGGATCACAGATACGCAGTATTTT. Protein product: CASSYSQTSPGITDTQYF.

This clone was picked up many times. The chain carries TRBV14 and TRBJ2-3, with TRBD2 as a possible D gene (6 bases). Germline V gene sequence: CDR1 SGHDN, CDR2 FVKESK. This CDR3 region has 15 residues. The ends were cut back, 0 bases at V and 6 bases at J, with 13 bases in the middle. The CDR3 sequence is CASSQEALAVDTQYF. DNA for the CDR3: TGTGCCAGCAGCCAAGAGGCACTAGCTGTGGATACGCAGTATTTT.